The present entry profiles one TCR beta chain with its context. Trimming shortened V by 2 bases and J by 6 bases, and 13 bases separated the two germline ends. Germline V gives CDR1 MGHRA, CDR2 YSYEKL. This CDR3 region has 14 residues. This sample is part of a study of blood T cell repertoires in COVID-19. Study details: The samples span acute and convalescent COVID-19 from the United States, Italy and Spain. From T cells, B-cell-depleted T cells, or PBMCs came the material, which was cDNA or gDNA.

In the source study's methods: For nucleated cells, counts were estimated from reference gene primer amplification. Clones were sequenced by immunoSEQ multiplex PCR, and TCRdb holds only the in-frame ones, with some missing. The V and J calls and clone size come from that table; D and trimming were worked out from the DNA. The sample has fewer than 250,000 clones, roughly 86% seen once; the top ten hold 4%. The chain is built from TRBV4-1 and TRBJ1-1; D possibly corresponds to TRBD1 (6 bases). The receptor comes from a man in his fifties with acute or convalescent COVID-19. The sample comprised peripheral blood. CDR3 region: CASSQRGFDAEAFF. CDR3 sequence (DNA): TGCGCCAGCAGCCAAAGGGGGTTTGACGCTGAAGCTTTCTTT.